Below, one T cell receptor (beta chain) is given with its context. Its specificity is unknown. The data derive from a study of T cells in localized non-small cell lung cancer. Findings of the study overall: Uninvolved adjacent lung had higher T cell clonality than tumor and all other tissues. Detection in adjacent lung was observed for a median around 55 of the top 100 tumor clones.

Germline CDR1 and CDR2: MNHEY and SVGAGI. The CDR3 consists of 14 residues. Trimming removed 6 bases from V and 5 bases from J; junction bases left unmatched: 3. Data came from immunoSEQ multiplex PCR; TCRdb stores just in-frame clones and leaves some out. Of 35,000 to 50,000 clones listed, more than 75% are singletons. The sample consisted of PBMCs, taken before any cancer treatment. The TCR was taken from a woman aged 40-69 years with stage II squamous cell lung carcinoma. This sequence joins TRBV6-5 and TRBJ2-2, with 10 bases lining up with TRBD1. CDR3 residues: CASRRTGGTGELFF. Written as DNA, the CDR3 is TGTGCCAGCAGAAGGACAGGGGGTACCGGGGAGCTGTTTTTT.